Each of the 16 T cell receptor beta chains below was sequenced from the same sample in a study of Graves' ophthalmopathy and Graves' hyperthyroidism. From RNA, the CDR3 regions of TCR beta chains were amplified and sequenced. An opening RT-PCR round employed HTBI primers and preceded a second-round multiplex PCR. Each CDR3 protein gets one entry after TCRdb re-called the multiplex PCR reads with MiXCR. The top ten hold around 43% of the sample, which has 200,000 to 300,000 distinct CDR3 sequences, 45% to 55% seen once. Sequenced material: peripheral blood. The receptors were gathered from an adult man with Graves' ophthalmopathy.

The V gene is TRBV20-1, the J gene TRBJ1-5; TRBD1 is a possible D gene (5 bases). V lost 1 base and J 0 bases, leaving 10 bases between the germline ends. The CDR3 runs to 15 residues. Looked up from germline, CDR1 is DFQATT and CDR2 is SNEGSKA (reference sequence). CDR3 sequence (DNA): TGCAGTGCTAGAGTGACAGACTATAGCAATCAGCCCCAGCATTTT. Residues: CSARVTDYSNQPQHF.

The J gene is TRBJ1-1, the V gene TRBV12-3 or TRBV12-4; tentatively, D is TRBD1 (5 bases). Trimming took 7 bases from V and 4 from J, leaving 10 bases between them. The CDR3 runs to 12 residues. CDR3 loop: CASTRTTTEAFF. Written as DNA, the CDR3 is TGTGCCAGCACCCGGACAACCACTGAAGCTTTCTTT.

This clonotype has just a few counts. The rearrangement uses TRBV29-1 and TRBJ2-7; TRBD1 is a possible D gene (6 bases). V was pared by 6 bases and J by 9 bases, with 21 bases between. The CDR3 extends over 13 amino acids. The germline V gene has CDR1 SQVTM and CDR2 ANQGSEA. This chain's CDR3 is CSVVGGADLGQYF. The CDR3 DNA is TGCAGCGTAGTAGGGGGTGCAGATCTCGGGCAGTACTTC.

Comments on this clonotype: A junction end diverges from the germline sequence, so it may reflect a read error. The rearrangement uses TRBV5-1 and TRBJ2-2; D gene ambiguous. The CDR3 is 14 amino acids. In germline, CDR1 is SGHRS, CDR2 YFSETQ. CDR3 bases: TGTGCCAGCAGAGTTGACTCGATCACCGGGGAGCTGTTTTTT. Protein product: CASRVDSITGELFF.

Details on this clonotype: A junction end diverges from the germline sequence, so it may reflect a read error. The chain has TRBV5-4 and TRBJ2-7; D is ambiguous. CDR3 size: 14 residues. CDR1 and CDR2 (germline): SGHNT, YYREEE (reference sequence). CDR3 protein: CASSLGEFSYEQYF. The CDR3 coding sequence is TGCGCCAGCAGCTTGGGTGAGTTTTCCTACGAGCAGTACTTC.

The chain carries TRBV6-6 and TRBJ2-6, with D tentatively TRBD1 (5 bases). This CDR3 spans 15 amino acids. Trimming removed 3 bases from V and 3 bases from J, with 9 bases in between. Germline values: CDR1 MNHNY, CDR2 SVGAGI (reference sequence). CDR3 sequence: CASSYDSFGANVLTF. CDR3 DNA: TGTGCCAGCAGTTATGACAGCTTTGGGGCCAACGTCCTGACTTTC.

The gene calls are TRBV24-1 and TRBJ1-5; 7 nucleotides match TRBD1. There are 16 residues in the CDR3. CDR1 and CDR2 (germline): KGHDR, SFDVKD. V shed 4 bases, J shed 1 base, and the junction held 6 bases outside the gene matches. The CDR3 sequence: CATSEAVGQSNQPQHF. CDR3 coding DNA: TGTGCCACCAGTGAAGCGGTGGGACAGAGCAATCAGCCCCAGCATTTT.

V gene TRBV10-3 combines with J gene TRBJ2-7; no clear D gene. Germline CDR1 and CDR2: ENHRY and SYGVKD. V lost 2 bases and J 2 bases, leaving 7 bases between the germline ends. The CDR3 length is 13 residues. The DNA of the CDR3 is TGTGCCATCAGTGAGAGGCAGACCTACGAGCAGTACTTC. Protein: CAISERQTYEQYF.

This clonotype was picked up a small number of times. This chain connects TRBV2 to TRBJ1-1; 9 nucleotides line up with TRBD1. Germline V gives CDR1 SNHLY, CDR2 FYNNEI. After removal of 3 bases from V and 5 bases from J, the junction contained 7 bases not matched to a gene. This CDR3 has 15 residues. The CDR3 spells CASSDPGQGRTEAFF. CDR3 bases: TGTGCCAGCAGTGATCCGGGACAGGGAAGGACTGAAGCTTTCTTT.

This clonotype came up a few times. The CDR3 is CASSVFNFGQPQHF. In DNA form, the CDR3 reads TGTGCCAGCAGTGTATTTAATTTTGGTCAGCCCCAGCATTTT. The V gene is TRBV12-3 or TRBV12-4, the J gene TRBJ1-5; no clear D gene. The CDR3 sequence is 14 residues long. Trimming took off 5 bases at V and 6 bases at J, with 14 bases between the two ends.

V and J are TRBV20-1 and TRBJ1-2; TRBD1 might be the D (6 bases). The CDR3 runs 12 residues. Germline V gives CDR1 DFQATT, CDR2 SNEGSKA (reference sequence). V lost 6 bases to trimming and J lost 7 bases, with 15 bases between them. The CDR3 DNA reads as TGCAGTGCAACGGACAGATATTCTGGCTACACCTTC. Its translation: CSATDRYSGYTF.

This clonotype was observed a few times. The chain employs TRBV7-2 and TRBJ1-2; a possible D gene is TRBD1 (6 bases). The germline gives CDR1 SGHTA, CDR2 FQGNSA. Between the trimmed V and J ends, which lost 3 bases and 4 bases, there was a span of 12 bases. The CDR3 has 14 residues. The CDR3 region has the DNA TGTGCCAGCAGCTTGGGCTTAGGGGGCTATGGCTACACCTTC. This encodes CASSLGLGGYGYTF.

The chain joins TRBV20-1 to TRBJ1-3; D is perhaps TRBD1 (5 bases). Deletions cut 3 bases from V and 1 base from J, with 7 bases between. There are 13 residues in the CDR3. Germline values: CDR1 DFQATT, CDR2 SNEGSKA (reference sequence). The CDR3 loop reads CSASGGSGNTIYF. In DNA form, the CDR3 reads TGCAGTGCTAGCGGGGGTTCTGGAAACACCATATATTTT.

This clonotype was picked up a small number of times. The rearrangement uses TRBV12-3 or TRBV12-4 and TRBJ1-6; possibly TRBD1 for D (5 bases). The length of the CDR3 is 13 residues. V was trimmed by 7 bases and J by 13 bases, leaving 17 bases between them. The CDR3 sequence is CASTPGQAYPLHF. The CDR3 region has the DNA TGTGCCAGCACCCCGGGGCAGGCTTATCCCCTCCACTTT.

This clonotype was detected ten times or more. The chain uses TRBV20-1 and TRBJ2-5; maybe TRBD2 (6 bases). The CDR3 extends over 13 amino acids. V shed 3 bases and J shed 2 bases, with 10 bases lying between them. Germline V gene sequence: CDR1 DFQATT, CDR2 SNEGSKA (reference sequence). CDR3 DNA: TGCAGTGCTAGGCTAGCGAATCAAGAGACCCAGTACTTC. Translated: CSARLANQETQYF.

The J gene is TRBJ1-4, the V gene TRBV15; 7 nucleotides agree with TRBD1. With V trimmed by 0 bases and J by 2 bases, 3 bases remained unmatched. The CDR3 runs 16 residues. The germline V gene has CDR1 LNHNV and CDR2 YYDKDF (reference sequence). The CDR3, as DNA: TGTGCCACCAGCAGAGAACAGGGGTGGACTAATGAAAAACTGTTTTTT. It specifies CATSREQGWTNEKLFF.